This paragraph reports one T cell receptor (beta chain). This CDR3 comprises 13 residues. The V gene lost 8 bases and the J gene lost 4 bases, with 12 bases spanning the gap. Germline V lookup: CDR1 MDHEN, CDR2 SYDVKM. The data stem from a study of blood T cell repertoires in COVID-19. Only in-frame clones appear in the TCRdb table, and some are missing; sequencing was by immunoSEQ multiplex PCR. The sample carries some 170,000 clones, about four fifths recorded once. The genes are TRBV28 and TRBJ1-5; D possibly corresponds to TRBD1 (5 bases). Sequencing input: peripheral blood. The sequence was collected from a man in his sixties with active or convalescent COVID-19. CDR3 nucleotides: TGTGCCAGCTGTAGGACACAAAATCAGCCCCAGCATTTT. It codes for CASCRTQNQPQHF.